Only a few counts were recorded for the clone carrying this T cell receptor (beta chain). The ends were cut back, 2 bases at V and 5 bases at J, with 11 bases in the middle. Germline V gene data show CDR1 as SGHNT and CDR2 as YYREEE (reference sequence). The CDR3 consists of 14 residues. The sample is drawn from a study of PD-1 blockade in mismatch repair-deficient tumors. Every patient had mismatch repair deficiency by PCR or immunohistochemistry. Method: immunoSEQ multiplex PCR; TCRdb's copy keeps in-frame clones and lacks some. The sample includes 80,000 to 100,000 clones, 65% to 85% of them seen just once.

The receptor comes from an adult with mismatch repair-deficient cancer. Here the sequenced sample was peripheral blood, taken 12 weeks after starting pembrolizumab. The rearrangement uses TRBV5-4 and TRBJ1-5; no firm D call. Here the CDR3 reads CASSLYGEDQPQHF. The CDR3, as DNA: TGTGCCAGCAGCTTATACGGGGAAGATCAGCCCCAGCATTTT.